A selection of T cell receptor beta chains follows, all from one sample in a study of radiotherapy plus CTLA-4 blockade in lung cancer. Profiling relied on immunoSEQ multiplex PCR, and the TCRdb table lists in-frame clones only, not all of them. The sample contains roughly 76,000 clones, 74% of which appear only once. The input for sequencing was peripheral blood, taken from a patient treated with radiotherapy plus ipilimumab. All receptors come from a human donor with non-small cell lung cancer whose response to radiotherapy plus ipilimumab could not be evaluated. The CDR3 runs from the conserved cysteine through the conserved F or W.

TRBV18	TRBJ1-2	CASSPDLANYGYTF
TRBV7-9	TRBJ2-2	CASSSLYGELFF
TRBV10-2	TRBJ1-6	CASVEGADSPLHF
TRBV5-1	TRBJ2-1	CASSPQGGAYNEQFF
TRBV5-1	TRBJ1-5	CASSLGGLGGNQPQHF
TRBV5-1	TRBJ2-7	CASRRTGAGYEQYF
TRBV7-9	TRBJ2-7	CASSLSLGGYEQYF
TRBV6-5	TRBJ2-7	CASSYMGGDEQYF
TRBV27	TRBJ1-1	CASSLPGTGGEAEAFF
TRBV10-3	TRBJ1-4	CAISVTGGANEKLFF
TRBV5-4	TRBJ2-3	CASSRGQGETDTQYF
TRBV7-9	TRBJ1-2	CASSLGGQAGYGYTF
TRBV10-3	TRBJ2-1	CAISEGRGPYNEQFF
TRBV9	TRBJ1-2	CASSDRVGGTNYGYTF
TRBV7-2	TRBJ2-2	CASSLMTGNTGELFF
TRBV4-1	TRBJ2-1	CASSQASGRKNEQFF
TRBV5-1	TRBJ2-5	CASSLGGTGVRETQYF
TRBV29-1	TRBJ1-1	CSVVPSVLVTEAFF
TRBV4-1	TRBJ2-3	CASSGGSVGRGFDTQYF
TRBV7-2	TRBJ2-1	CASSLGGPGTFF
TRBV5-1	TRBJ2-5	CASSLGLAGGWDQETQYF
TRBV7-9	TRBJ2-5	CASTISGQETQYF
TRBV5-1	TRBJ1-1	CASSPGDESTEAFF
TRBV27	TRBJ2-7	CASSFGTGLYEQYF
TRBV7-6	TRBJ2-3	CASSLGAGWTDTQYF
TRBV14	TRBJ1-1	CASSPPRLTAGAFF
TRBV11-2	TRBJ1-5	CASSLVQNQPQHF
TRBV5-1	TRBJ2-3	CASTKTGGVRTDTQYF
TRBV28	TRBJ2-7	CASSSVGQISYEQYF
TRBV29-1	TRBJ1-2	CSVNRGLDGYTF
TRBV4-3	TRBJ1-5	CASSQQVLQPQHF
TRBV9	TRBJ2-3	CASSGTGDTDTQYF
TRBV5-1	TRBJ2-5	CASSFSGGSETQYF
TRBV21-1	TRBJ2-7	CASSKIHPGLTITYEQYF
TRBV19	TRBJ1-2	CASSIITDTHYGYTF
TRBV28	TRBJ2-7	CASSLLQQGLHEQYF
TRBV19	TRBJ1-1	CASSTGQNTEAFF
TRBV30	TRBJ1-2	CAWSVAGGSDGYTF
TRBV6-1	TRBJ2-5	CASRPRLAWETQYF
TRBV5-6	TRBJ1-5	CASSCELGEARQPQHF
TRBV9	TRBJ1-4	CASSARSLTERGNEKLFF
TRBV4-1	TRBJ2-1	CASSQVAGGLNEQFF
TRBV7-9	TRBJ1-2	CASSIQGDGYTF
TRBV7-7	TRBJ2-5	CASSLQGSVETQYF
TRBV5-1	TRBJ2-4	CASSPWGVGKNIQYF
TRBV9	TRBJ1-3	CASSVAGSGNTIYF
TRBV11-3	TRBJ1-1	CASSLDPGTEAFF
TRBV5-5	TRBJ1-3	CARITGPANTIYF
TRBV5-1	TRBJ2-2	CASRRTGGVVDGELFF
TRBV15	TRBJ1-1	CATSRTGSDTEAFF
TRBV11-3	TRBJ2-5	CASSPLGQFQETQYF
TRBV5-5	TRBJ1-1	CASSPTEFNTEAFF
TRBV5-1	TRBJ1-1	CASSLGRSNTEAFF